A selection of T cell receptor beta chains follows, all from one sample in a study of blood T cell repertoires in COVID-19. Sequencing was performed with immunoSEQ multiplex PCR; in TCRdb, only in-frame clones are kept and a portion is missing. This table holds under 250,000 clones, around 83% found once. Sequencing was carried out using peripheral blood. The receptors derive from a young man who had recovered from COVID-19. Each CDR3 is given with its conserved first and last residue. D genes are given only for firm matches.

D gene: NA
J gene: TRBJ2-3
V gene: TRBV27
CDR3 protein: CASSLKGDIFVNTQYF

D gene: NA
J gene: TRBJ2-1
V gene: TRBV11-2
CDR3 protein: CASLPRGSGEQFF

D gene: NA
J gene: TRBJ2-3
V gene: TRBV4-1
CDR3 protein: CASSPGTSTDTQYF

D gene: TRBD2
J gene: TRBJ2-1
V gene: TRBV6-1
CDR3 protein: CASTELAGGNNEQFF

D gene: TRBD2
J gene: TRBJ2-3
V gene: TRBV5-4
CDR3 protein: CASSAFGRGSTDTQYF

D gene: NA
J gene: TRBJ2-2
V gene: TRBV7-9
CDR3 protein: CASSSENTGELFF

D gene: TRBD2
J gene: TRBJ2-1
V gene: TRBV29-1
CDR3 protein: CSVGSPGGVHEQFF

D gene: NA
J gene: TRBJ1-2
V gene: TRBV14
CDR3 protein: CASSPTGYGYTF

D gene: NA
J gene: TRBJ1-2
V gene: TRBV7-2
CDR3 protein: CASSPGTYYGYTF

D gene: NA
J gene: TRBJ1-1
V gene: TRBV24-1
CDR3 protein: CATSGGGADTEAFF

D gene: NA
J gene: TRBJ2-2
V gene: TRBV19
CDR3 protein: CASANTGELFF

D gene: TRBD2
J gene: TRBJ2-1
V gene: TRBV10-2
CDR3 protein: CASSDASGTSGFNEQFF

D gene: TRBD2
J gene: TRBJ2-7
V gene: TRBV10-1
CDR3 protein: CASSEGGGEQYF

D gene: NA
J gene: TRBJ2-7
V gene: TRBV19
CDR3 protein: CASSMLGQGRLEQYF

D gene: NA
J gene: TRBJ2-5
V gene: TRBV2
CDR3 protein: CASRGLDQETQYF

D gene: TRBD1
J gene: TRBJ1-3
V gene: TRBV10-3
CDR3 protein: CAISGGQGPEVSGNTIYF

D gene: NA
J gene: TRBJ2-7
V gene: TRBV11-3
CDR3 protein: CASSLSTSAEQYF

D gene: TRBD2
J gene: TRBJ2-5
V gene: TRBV27
CDR3 protein: CASSAGLAGGYQETQYF

D gene: NA
J gene: TRBJ1-4
V gene: TRBV12-5
CDR3 protein: CASGLVRGRENEKLFF

D gene: TRBD1
J gene: TRBJ1-1
V gene: TRBV7-3
CDR3 protein: CASSLTGGSEAFF

D gene: NA
J gene: TRBJ2-4
V gene: TRBV28
CDR3 protein: CASSFSNLADSYLAKNIQYF

D gene: NA
J gene: TRBJ2-2
V gene: TRBV6-4
CDR3 protein: CASSDSMTRDTGELFF

D gene: NA
J gene: TRBJ2-1
V gene: TRBV12-3/TRBV12-4
CDR3 protein: CASSISAYNEQFF

D gene: NA
J gene: TRBJ2-7
V gene: TRBV9
CDR3 protein: CASSVGGDTYEQYF

D gene: NA
J gene: TRBJ2-3
V gene: TRBV10-3
CDR3 protein: CAISGSGGYTDTQYF

D gene: NA
J gene: TRBJ1-1
V gene: TRBV12-5
CDR3 protein: CASGLVRPHRDTNTEAFF

D gene: NA
J gene: TRBJ1-3
V gene: TRBV19
CDR3 protein: CASAGFGNTIYF

D gene: NA
J gene: TRBJ1-3
V gene: TRBV5-1
CDR3 protein: CASSLVGASGNTIYF

D gene: TRBD1
J gene: TRBJ2-7
V gene: TRBV6-5
CDR3 protein: CASLTGQGMSYEQYF

D gene: TRBD2
J gene: TRBJ2-7
V gene: TRBV7-8
CDR3 protein: CASSRDSSGGYEQYF

D gene: TRBD1
J gene: TRBJ1-2
V gene: TRBV6-4
CDR3 protein: CASSDPGQASGLYGYTF

D gene: NA
J gene: TRBJ2-1
V gene: TRBV4-1
CDR3 protein: CASSQDAGRYNEQFF

D gene: NA
J gene: TRBJ1-2
V gene: TRBV18
CDR3 protein: CASSPVNTYGYTF

D gene: NA
J gene: TRBJ2-7
V gene: TRBV6-6
CDR3 protein: CASSYSMLAVAGEQYF

D gene: NA
J gene: TRBJ1-1
V gene: TRBV9
CDR3 protein: CASTPTENTEAFF

D gene: TRBD2
J gene: TRBJ2-5
V gene: TRBV6-2/TRBV6-3
CDR3 protein: CASSYPVKRGGYQETQYF

D gene: TRBD2
J gene: TRBJ2-1
V gene: TRBV5-1
CDR3 protein: CASSLERGYSYNEQFF

D gene: NA
J gene: TRBJ2-1
V gene: TRBV4-1
CDR3 protein: CASSQDPLDNEQFF

D gene: NA
J gene: TRBJ1-4
V gene: TRBV11-2
CDR3 protein: CASSLGQRNEKLFF

D gene: NA
J gene: TRBJ1-1
V gene: TRBV2
CDR3 protein: CASSHSMNTEAFF

D gene: TRBD1
J gene: TRBJ1-4
V gene: TRBV6-6
CDR3 protein: CASSFQQGADEKLFF